One sample yielded the 21 T cell receptor beta chains listed below, sequenced in a study of T-cell memory formation after mild COVID-19. TCRdb redid the calling of the 5' RACE reads with MiXCR, one entry per CDR3 protein. The sample lists approximately 340,000 distinct CDR3 sequences, 15% occurring once. The sample taken for sequencing was PBMCs or a T cell subset sorted from them (not recorded which). These receptors were obtained from a man between 18 and 29 years old who had mild COVID-19 (a few samples of this study predate the infection). Cell type and time point are not known.

This clonotype was counted only a few times. The chain has TRBV20-1 and TRBJ2-7, with D maybe TRBD2 (6 bases). The CDR3 length is 12 residues. The V end was cut by 6 bases, the J end by 5 bases, with 14 bases between. Germline assignment: CDR1 DFQATT and CDR2 SNEGSKA (reference sequence). DNA for the CDR3: TGCAGTGCCGGACGGGGGACGAACGAGCAGTACGTC. This translates into CSAGRGTNEQYV.

The chain recombines TRBV29-1 with TRBJ2-3; a weak D match, TRBD1 (5 bases). The CDR3 contains 13 residues. Germline loops: CDR1 SQVTM, CDR2 ANQGSEA. The V end was cut by 7 bases, the J end by 1 base, with 12 bases between. DNA of the CDR3: TGCAGCGGACGGACAATTGGCACAGATACGCAGTATTTT. Translation gives CSGRTIGTDTQYF.

The chain couples TRBV6-5 to TRBJ1-2, with D uncertain. Germline V gene sequence: CDR1 MNHEY, CDR2 SVGAGI. The CDR3 is 16 amino acids. V dropped 5 bases and J dropped 7 bases, with 23 bases sitting between them. CDR3 loop: CASSRTINPGASGYTF. The CDR3 DNA follows: TGTGCCAGCAGTCGAACGATCAATCCGGGAGCGAGTGGCTACACCTTC.

This clonotype was seen many times. The J gene is TRBJ1-1, the V gene TRBV5-1; D possibly corresponds to TRBD1 (5 bases). The CDR3 has 12 residues. Germline CDR1 and CDR2: SGHRS and YFSETQ. Trimming took off 0 bases at V and 8 bases at J, with 8 bases between the two ends. CDR3 residues: CASSLGQTEAFF. CDR3 DNA sequence: TGCGCCAGCAGCTTGGGACAGACCGAAGCTTTCTTT.

The chain is built from TRBV6-1 and TRBJ1-3, with D perhaps matching TRBD1 (5 bases). Trimming removed 6 bases at V and 4 bases at J, with 13 bases between. Germline CDR1 reads MNHNS; CDR2 reads SASEGT. This CDR3 region has 14 residues. The CDR3 sequence is CASRSWRGGNTIYF. The CDR3 DNA reads as TGTGCCAGCAGGAGTTGGAGGGGAGGAAACACCATATATTTT.

The chain couples TRBV4-3 to TRBJ2-1; weak D call: TRBD2 (6 bases). Germline V gene sequence: CDR1 LGHNA, CDR2 YSLEER. The CDR3 sequence is 17 residues long. The V and J ends lost 4 bases and 0 bases respectively, with 16 bases between them. CDR3 coding DNA: TGCGCCAGCAGCCCCCTCGGGAGCGGAAGCTCCTACAATGAGCAGTTCTTC. Its translation: CASSPLGSGSSYNEQFF.

This clonotype was observed at least ten times. The CDR3 is CSAALDGGEKLFF. The CDR3, as DNA: TGCAGCGCCGCGTTGGACGGGGGTGAAAAACTGTTTTTT. The V call is TRBV29-1, the J call TRBJ1-4; D possibly corresponds to TRBD1 (5 bases). Trimming left V 7 bases short and J 7 bases short, with 16 bases between. The CDR3 covers 13 residues. Germline V gene sequence: CDR1 SQVTM, CDR2 ANQGSEA.

V gene TRBV14 combines with J gene TRBJ2-7, with 9 bases fitting TRBD2. Germline CDR1 reads SGHDN; CDR2 reads FVKESK. The CDR3 contains 15 residues. Trimming cost V 4 bases and J 0 bases; bases outside gene matches: 4. CDR3 in DNA: TGTGCCAGCAGCCGGCGACTAGCGGTCTCCTACGAGCAGTACTTC. Its protein product is CASSRRLAVSYEQYF.

The gene calls are TRBV6-8 and TRBJ1-5; D might be TRBD1 (6 bases). Germline values: CDR1 MNHGY, CDR2 SAAAGT. This CDR3 has 13 residues. The V end lost 8 bases, the J end lost 6 bases, and 14 bases lay between the germline ends. The CDR3 is CASPPGACQPQHF. CDR3 nucleotides: TGTGCCAGCCCCCCAGGGGCTTGTCAGCCCCAGCATTTT.

This clonotype was seen more than once but under ten times. J is TRBJ1-5 and V is TRBV7-9; TRBD1 agrees at 7 bases. This CDR3 region has 18 residues. The trim removed 1 base at V and 0 bases at J, leaving 9 bases unmatched. Germline-derived CDR1 and CDR2 are SEHNR and FQNEAQ (reference sequence). As DNA, the CDR3 is TGTGCCAGCAGCTTAGAGAGGACAGGCTACGGTAGCAATCAGCCCCAGCATTTT. It encodes CASSLERTGYGSNQPQHF.

This clonotype was picked up a small number of times. The chain is built from TRBV7-2 and TRBJ2-7, with 9 nucleotides matching TRBD1. V gave up 5 bases and J gave up 0 bases; unmatched junction bases: 5. Germline V gene sequence: CDR1 SGHTA, CDR2 FQGNSA. This CDR3 is built from 15 residues. This chain's CDR3 is CASSLEQGASYEQYV. The CDR3, as DNA: TGTGCCAGCAGCCTAGAACAGGGGGCCTCCTACGAGCAGTACGTC.

This chain joins TRBV7-3 and TRBJ1-1, with D perhaps matching TRBD1 (5 bases). Trimming shortened V by 7 bases and J by 5 bases, and 20 bases separated the two germline ends. Germline V gene sequence: CDR1 SGHTA, CDR2 FQGTGA. CDR3 length: 15 amino acids. CDR3 sequence reads: CASTPPLHKGTEAFF. The DNA for the CDR3 is TGTGCCAGCACCCCGCCGCTTCACAAGGGGACTGAAGCTTTCTTT. Variable domain in full (rest from reference TRBV7-3 and TRBJ1-1): GAGVSQTPSNKVTEKGKYVELRCDPISGHTALYWYRQSLGQGPEFLIYFQGTGAADDSGLPNDRFFAVRPEGSVSTLKIQRTERGDSAVYLCASTPPLHKGTEAFFGQGTRLTVV.

V gene TRBV28 combines with J gene TRBJ1-4; D is unresolved. V was pared by 5 bases and J by 3 bases, with 13 bases between. The CDR3 has 15 amino acids. Germline CDR1 reads MDHEN; CDR2 reads SYDVKM. The CDR3 sequence: CASSAFSGSNEKLFF. Here the CDR3 DNA reads TGTGCCAGCAGTGCGTTCAGCGGCTCTAATGAAAAACTGTTTTTT.

The CDR3: CASSLVQGRGEQFF. CDR3 in DNA: TGTGCCAGCAGCTTAGTACAGGGACGGGGGGAGCAGTTCTTC. The genes are TRBV7-9 and TRBJ2-1, with D possibly called TRBD1 or TRBD2 (6 bases each). The CDR3 consists of 14 residues. V gave up 1 base and J gave up 10 bases, with 14 bases separating them. Germline V CDR1 and CDR2: SEHNR, FQNEAQ (reference sequence).

This clonotype was found many times. The CDR3 protein is CASRWGADTEAFF. CDR3 nucleotides: TGTGCCAGCAGGTGGGGCGCCGACACTGAAGCTTTCTTT. The V and J genes are TRBV6-2 or TRBV6-3 and TRBJ1-1; tentative D call: TRBD1 (5 bases). The CDR3 spans 13 residues. The ends were cut back, 6 bases at V and 3 bases at J, with 11 bases in the middle. Germline V gene data show CDR1 as MNHEY and CDR2 as SVGEGT.

This clonotype has more than one count but fewer than ten. This chain links TRBV11-3 with TRBJ2-1; 7 nucleotides match TRBD1. The CDR3 contains 12 residues. V gave up 5 bases and J gave up 13 bases; unmatched junction bases: 8. Germline V CDR1 and CDR2: SGHNT, YENEEA. The CDR3 loop is CASSNPGQPQFF. CDR3 nucleotides: TGTGCCAGCAGCAACCCGGGACAGCCCCAGTTCTTC.

The chain has TRBV5-1 and TRBJ1-2; 9 bases are shared with TRBD1. V was pared by 2 bases and J by 0 bases, with 5 bases of the junction left unmatched. CDR1 and CDR2 from the germline V gene are SGHRS and YFSETQ. The CDR3 is made up of 16 amino acids. Written as DNA, the CDR3 is TGCGCCAGCAGCTTACTGGGACAGGGAGCTAACTATGGCTACACCTTC. Amino acid sequence: CASSLLGQGANYGYTF.

This clonotype was seen only a few times. The CDR3 reads CASSWGLAGDLDTQYF. CDR3 sequence (DNA): TGTGCCAGCAGCTGGGGACTAGCGGGGGACTTGGACACGCAGTATTTT. The chain recombines TRBV5-5 with TRBJ2-3; 14 bases are shared with TRBD2. The CDR3 is made up of 16 amino acids. The ends lost 3 bases at V and 9 bases at J; junction bases unmatched: 9. Germline CDR1 SGHKS, CDR2 YYEKEE (reference sequence).

J is TRBJ2-1 and V is TRBV20-1; TRBD2 aligns across 12 bases. CDR1 is DFQATT, CDR2 SNEGSKA, per germline (reference sequence). After removal of 5 bases from V and 10 bases from J, the junction contained 6 bases not matched to a gene. The CDR3 runs 13 residues. CDR3 sequence reads: CSALAGGPGEQFF. The CDR3, as DNA: TGCAGTGCTCTAGCGGGGGGGCCCGGCGAGCAGTTCTTC.

There are a few counts of this clonotype. The J gene is TRBJ1-2, the V gene TRBV5-4; the D gene is possibly TRBD1 (5 bases). CDR1 is SGHNT and CDR2 is YYREEE in the germline V gene (reference sequence). Trimming stripped 4 bases from V and 8 bases from J, with 21 bases between. The CDR3 has 15 residues. The CDR3 DNA follows: TGTGCCAGCAGCATTCCGGGACGGAGGATTGGGGGCTACACCTTC. It codes for CASSIPGRRIGGYTF.

The chain carries TRBV5-5 and TRBJ2-2; D is unresolved. V was trimmed by 0 bases and J by 0 bases, leaving 9 bases between them. Germline V lookup: CDR1 SGHKS, CDR2 YYEKEE (reference sequence). This CDR3 contains 16 residues. DNA of the CDR3: TGTGCCAGCAGCTTGGCTCGGATGGCGAACACCGGGGAGCTGTTTTTT. Translated: CASSLARMANTGELFF.